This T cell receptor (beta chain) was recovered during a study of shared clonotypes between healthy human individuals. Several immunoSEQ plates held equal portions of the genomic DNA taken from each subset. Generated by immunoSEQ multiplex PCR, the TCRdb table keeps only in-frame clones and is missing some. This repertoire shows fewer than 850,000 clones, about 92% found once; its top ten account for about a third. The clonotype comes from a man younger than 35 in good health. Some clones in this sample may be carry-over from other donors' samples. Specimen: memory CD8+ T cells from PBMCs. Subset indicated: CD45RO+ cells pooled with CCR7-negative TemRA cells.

CDR3 DNA sequence: TGCGCCAGCAGCCCCCGGATAGCGGGTGGCCCCTACAATGAGCAGTTCTTC. This codes for CASSPRIAGGPYNEQFF. V and J are TRBV4-3 and TRBJ2-1; 7 bases fit TRBD2. V dropped 4 bases and J dropped 2; count of bases not matched to a gene: 11. Germline CDR1 is LGHNA and CDR2 is YSLEER. The CDR3 loop spans 17 amino acids.